Described below is a single T cell receptor beta chain sequence and its context. This receptor's antigen is unknown. The data were taken from a study of cytomegalovirus exposure and HLA in healthy donors (dated by TCRdb to the late 2010s). In terms of the full investigation: According to an earlier analysis of 587 of the donors, 200 million or so T cells yielded some 120 million unique TCR beta sequences and about 300 Gb of sequence data. Roughly 300 gigabases of sequencing data and tens of millions of unique TCR sequences were included in an early release covering roughly 700 HLA-typed donors. Of the 300 to 500 genotyped donors, 65% to 90% were placed in the genetic ancestry cluster associated with self-reported Caucasian donors. The aim of the study was to test whether cataloging public T cell receptors could identify signatures of past pathogen exposure. Using immunosequencing, the study profiled T cell repertoires from about 610 subjects and related those repertoires to cytomegalovirus serostatus. Along with the roughly 710-subject first cohort, a separate validation cohort of over a hundred different subjects was used. The study combined high-throughput TCR immunosequencing, statistical association of individual TCRs with disease status, and machine learning to predict cytomegalovirus infection status. A later analysis re-analyzed previously published TCR beta repertoires from 666 donors and added high-resolution HLA genotyping to study TCR occurrence patterns. Rather than using new phenotypic data, the later analysis identified candidate immune exposures from TCR beta sequences and from how often those sequences occurred across donors. In an earlier analysis of 587 of the donors, high-throughput TCR beta sequencing was used to judge whether each TCR beta V gene segment behaved as functional or pseudogenic. Donor age, sex, ethnicity and CMV serostatus were compiled together with the repertoire data. Genome-wide SNP genotypes for about 55% of the 666 donors were used in a later genetic analysis, which treated that subset as a discovery cohort. All discovery cohort repertoires had been generated on a single sequencing platform. HLA typing covered class I and class II loci at four-digit resolution. Typing coverage varied by locus: about 620-630 donors for A, B, C, DRB1 and DQB1; roughly 560 for DQA1; more than 600 for DPA1; roughly 450 for DPB1. Four to six DR-DQ haplotypes were handled as single units for association and clustering, since linkage in the cohort was strong. Across around 400 genotyped donors of the cohort, an average of about 240,000 unique TCR beta nucleotide sequences per donor were sequenced, and approximately 17% of those sequences were non-productive. Study-wide findings and limitations: The cohort was sequenced for TCR beta chains only, and without alpha or paired-chain data the features that could be detected were limited. Immune exposure information for the cohort was limited to CMV serostatus. Because some donors lacked HLA typing at each locus, the association tests relied only on the typed subset. A later analysis reported that several top co-occurrence clusters appeared linked to parvovirus B19, influenza, CMV and Epstein-Barr virus. A cluster of highly shared sequence variants was judged likely to represent a technical artifact of the sequencing pipeline. A further reported finding was that TCR beta sequences accurately predicted the HLA-A and HLA-B alleles for most subjects in the first cohort. According to a later analysis, TCR association rates differed among HLA loci, with DRB1 alleles showing the most associated TCRs and HLA-C alleles showing the fewest. Cytomegalovirus status was reported to be diagnosed by the classifier with high specificity and sensitivity in both the original and validation cohorts. Because counts were too low, roughly 18 rarely observed V segments, including chromosome 9 orphons, were left out of the earlier analysis of about 500 of the donors. The study listed 164 TCR beta chains as associated with cytomegalovirus. A later genetic analysis associated a missense DCLRE1C variant with V-gene and J-gene trimming of TCR beta chains, and an independent cohort replicated the association. Most TCR sequences were observed very rarely across donors, whereas some public TCRs were present in many individuals. Three of the identified cytomegalovirus-associated TCR beta chains were confirmed in vitro to be specific for cytomegalovirus antigens. Because the 87-base-pair reads could not distinguish some IMGT-functional V segments, including TRBV6-2 and TRBV6-3, those segments were excluded. Correlated functional status among segregating V segments might reflect linkage disequilibrium, but an unknown experimental factor could not be ruled out. Compared with the approximately 700-donor mean, donors in an Asian-associated ancestry cluster had fewer N-insertions in productive TCRs, according to a later genetic analysis. The authors suggested that the approach could potentially be generalized to other disease states and immunological phenotypes. In a later analysis, HLA-associated TCR beta chains showed more clonal expansion and lower generation probabilities than non-associated chains that were equally common. Presence/absence analyses assumed roughly uniform sequencing depth across donors, an assumption that may not hold. Specific HLA alleles were associated with some 15,000 TCR beta sequences at a false discovery rate of 0.05 in a later analysis. Broadly in line with IMGT annotations, most TCR beta V segments showed up in productive rearrangements about 87% or about 30% of the time in an earlier analysis of some 590 of the donors. Strong co-occurrence of HLA alleles, especially DR and DQ, made assigning TCR associations to individual alleles difficult. In a later analysis, most CMV-associated TCR beta chains were found to appear HLA-restricted, with HLA associations seemingly driven largely by CMV exposure.

The cohort consisted of 666 healthy bone marrow donors. At the time of sampling, all cohort members were nominally healthy, though unrecorded immune exposures were likely present. The donor was CMV seronegative and belonged to the group of 352 seronegative cohort members. A peripheral blood sample was collected from each donor, and TCR beta sequencing was performed on peripheral blood mononuclear cells. The Qiagen DNeasy Blood Extraction Kit was used to extract genomic DNA from the blood cell samples. The germline V gene gives CDR1 as KGHSH and CDR2 as LQKENI. Trimming takes 1 base off V and 8 bases off J; junction bases not matched to a gene: 5. Spanning cysteine to phenylalanine, the CDR3 consists of 15 amino acids. The entry retains the CDR3 DNA only, 45 bases that are in frame from base 1. The library was produced with the immunoSEQ multiplex PCR assay. The multiplex PCR relied on a mix of 60 forward primers for TCR Vbeta segments and 13 reverse primers for TCR Jbeta segments. Amplification of the CDR3 region of rearranged TCR beta genes was performed with a multiplex PCR assay on genomic DNA. The Illumina HiSeq System was used to sequence the amplified TCR beta libraries as 87-base-pair reads. In the authors' own workflow: In a later analysis, tens of millions of unique TCR beta chains were counted across the approximately 620 repertoires, and roughly 10 million of these chains were shared by at least two donors. Raw reads were error-corrected and collapsed into unique sequences with a nearest-neighbor algorithm that merged closely related sequences to remove PCR and sequencing errors. V, D and J gene segments were assigned by aligning CDR3 sequences to IMGT reference sequences. Each retained sequence needed at least a six-nucleotide match to both a V gene segment and a J gene segment. Rearrangements were classified as productive when the CDR3 lacked stop codons and remained in frame with V and J, and all other rearrangements were classified as non-productive. CDR3 was defined according to IMGT convention as the region running from the second conserved V-encoded cysteine to the conserved J-encoded phenylalanine. In an earlier analysis of 550 to 650 of the donors, sequences lacking an unambiguous match to a single V gene segment were excluded. An earlier analysis of 587 of the donors called V segments functional above 56.7% productive rearrangements and segregating when the between-donor standard deviation exceeded 5%. To diagnose cytomegalovirus status from the catalog of TCR beta chain sequences, a statistical classification framework was built. In a later analysis, TCR nucleotide sequences were compared against IMGT/GENE-DB human TR gene sequences so that V and J genes could be assigned. A later analysis assigned CDR3 sequences and most-parsimonious VDJ recombination scenarios with the TCRdist pipeline. A later analysis defined each TCR beta chain by its CDR3 amino acid sequence plus V-gene family, and excluded reads lacking a unique V-gene family. In a later analysis, fewer than 650 highly shared, low-generation-probability nucleotide sequences were removed to address suspected cross-contamination and a sequencing artifact. For each public chain, a later analysis derived a clonal expansion index from normalized ranks of inferred template counts within each repertoire. A later analysis computed generation probabilities with a VDJ recombination model fitted to out-of-frame rearrangements, and checked the results against IGoR. In a later analysis, TCR-TCR, TCR-HLA and TCR-CMV co-occurrence was scored with hypergeometric tests, and a repertoire-size bias correction was applied to TCR pairs. In a later analysis, false discovery rates were estimated by permuting HLA or CMV assignments 20 times. In a later analysis, co-occurring TCRs were grouped using DBSCAN, with TCRdist sequence similarity added in when clustering inside HLA-allele-positive subsets. Repertoires with fewer than 30,000 or more than 120,000 public chains were left out of co-occurrence clustering, as were five repertoires with anomalous nucleotide sharing. Not all clones reach the TCRdb copy of this immuneACCESS table, which keeps in-frame sequences only. Checked studies attribute under half of the gap to unresolved V genes and leave the rest unexplained. For V, J and clone size, that table is used; D and trimming come from the DNA. For this sample, the table gives fewer than 100,000 clones. The ten largest clones represent more than 0.45% of the sample.

Input material: PBMCs. The rearrangement joined TRBV18 to TRBJ1-6; 7 of the junction bases match TRBD1. This receptor was taken from a man over 45 in good health and CMV-seronegative. CDR3 loop: CASSPQTGWDSPLHF. The nucleotide sequence reads as follows: TGTGCCAGCTCACCACAGACAGGGTGGGATTCACCCCTCCACTTT. When the CDR3 is completed using the reference TRBV18 and TRBJ1-6 genes on either side, the full variable domain is NAGVMQNPRHLVRRRGQEARLRCSPMKGHSHVYWYRQLPEEGLKFMVYLQKENIIDESGMPKERFSAEFPKEGPSILRIQQVVRGDSAAYFCASSPQTGWDSPLHFGNGTRLTVT.